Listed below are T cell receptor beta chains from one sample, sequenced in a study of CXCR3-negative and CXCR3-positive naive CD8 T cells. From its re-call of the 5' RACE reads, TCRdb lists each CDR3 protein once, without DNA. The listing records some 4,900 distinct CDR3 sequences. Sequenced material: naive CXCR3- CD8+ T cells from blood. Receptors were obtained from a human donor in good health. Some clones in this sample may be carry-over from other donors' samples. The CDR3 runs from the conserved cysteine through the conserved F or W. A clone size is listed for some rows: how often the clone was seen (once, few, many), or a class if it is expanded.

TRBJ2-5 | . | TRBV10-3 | CAISETTGPNIETQYF
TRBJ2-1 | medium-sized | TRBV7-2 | CASSLAGGPGNEQFF
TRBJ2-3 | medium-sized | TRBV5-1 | CASSTEQGASGDTQYF
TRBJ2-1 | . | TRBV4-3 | CASSQVSSASEQFF
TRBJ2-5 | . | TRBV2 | CASSEGTSGGETQYF
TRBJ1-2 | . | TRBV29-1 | CSVEGGDREAYGYTF
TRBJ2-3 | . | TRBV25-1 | CASSVGGSTDTQYF
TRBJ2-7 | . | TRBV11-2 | CASSLEGRSSYEQYF
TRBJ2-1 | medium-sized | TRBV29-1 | CSVVGGDYNEQFF
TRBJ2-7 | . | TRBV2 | CAGSPGTYEQYF
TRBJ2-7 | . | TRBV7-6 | CASSLKDRRSEQYF
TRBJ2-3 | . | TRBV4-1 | CAGRGTTDTQYF
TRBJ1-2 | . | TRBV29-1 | CSVEDPRQIHNYGYTF
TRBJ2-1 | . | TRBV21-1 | CASIKMTGTSGPSPGGGEQFF
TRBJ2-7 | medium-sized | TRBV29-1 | CSVEDRGQLYEQYF
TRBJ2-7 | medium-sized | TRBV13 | CASSFRDGSYEQYF
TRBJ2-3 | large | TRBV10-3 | CAIKTDSTDTQYF
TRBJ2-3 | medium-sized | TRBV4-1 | CASSHKDLGADTQYF
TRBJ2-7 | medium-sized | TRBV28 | CASSLAREMNEQYF
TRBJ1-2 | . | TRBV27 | CASSLLSGVGYTF
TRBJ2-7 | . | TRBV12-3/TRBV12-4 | CASSLGTYYEQYF
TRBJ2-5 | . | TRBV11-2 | CASSLRQPKETQYF
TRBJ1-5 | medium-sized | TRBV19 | CATDRANQPQHF
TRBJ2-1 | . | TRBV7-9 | CASSLTASGSNEQFF
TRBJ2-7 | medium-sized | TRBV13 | CASSSGTRPLGQYF
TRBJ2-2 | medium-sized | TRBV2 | CASSGTGTNTGELFF
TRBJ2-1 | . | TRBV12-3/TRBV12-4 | CASSPDGVSLNNEQFF
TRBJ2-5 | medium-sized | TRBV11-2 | CASSPGQGQETQYF
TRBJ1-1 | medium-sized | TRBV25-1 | CASIWGTEAFF
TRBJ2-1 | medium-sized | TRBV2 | CASSAGLPSYNEQFF
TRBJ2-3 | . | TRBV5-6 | CASSLEEFYTDTQYF
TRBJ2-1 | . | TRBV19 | CASSMVGVGSYNEQFF
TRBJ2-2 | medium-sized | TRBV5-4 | CASSLGALGPAGELFF
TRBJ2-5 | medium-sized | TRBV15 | CATSRDPPGSEAGEGETQYF
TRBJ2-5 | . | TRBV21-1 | CASSPGLGETQYF
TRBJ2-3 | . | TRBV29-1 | CSVAKGAGRADTQYF
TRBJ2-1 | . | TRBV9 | CASSFLAEAVSNEQFF
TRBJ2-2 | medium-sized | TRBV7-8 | CASSLHRGYTGELFF
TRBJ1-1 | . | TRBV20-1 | CSATGTGDENTEAFF
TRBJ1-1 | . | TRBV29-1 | CSVAQGTEAFF